A selection of T cell receptor beta chains follows, all from one sample in a study of spatial heterogeneity in lung cancer. TCRdb re-called the 5' RACE reads through MiXCR, storing one row per CDR3 protein. There are approximately 100,000 distinct CDR3 sequences in the sample; approximately 19% occur only once, and about a fifth lies in the top ten. Specimen: PBMCs, collected at follow-up. These receptors were obtained from a male donor with early-stage non-small cell lung cancer. Both conserved end residues are part of each CDR3. Fields, in order: D gene, J gene, CDR3 length, V gene, clone size, CDR3 DNA, CDR3 protein. A D gene is named only where the DNA matches it firmly. Size tells how often a clone was seen (once, few, many) or the class of an expanded clone, and some rows leave it out.

d_call: NA; j_call: TRBJ1-5; cdr3_length: 13; v_call: TRBV19; clone_size: few; cdr3_nt: TGTGCCAGTAGTATAGGGGGGACTCAGCCCCAGCATTTT; cdr3_aa: CASSIGGTQPQHF
d_call: NA; j_call: TRBJ1-2; cdr3_length: 15; v_call: TRBV20-1; clone_size: NA; cdr3_nt: TGCAGTGCCACTCCCGGGGACTTTAGAAACTATGGCTACACCTTC; cdr3_aa: CSATPGDFRNYGYTF
d_call: NA; j_call: TRBJ2-3; cdr3_length: 13; v_call: TRBV10-1; clone_size: NA; cdr3_nt: TGCGCCAGCAGTGGTCAGCGTTATGATACGCAGTATTTT; cdr3_aa: CASSGQRYDTQYF
d_call: NA; j_call: TRBJ1-2; cdr3_length: 11; v_call: TRBV9; clone_size: NA; cdr3_nt: TGTGCCAGCAGTAATGACTATGGCTACACCTTC; cdr3_aa: CASSNDYGYTF
d_call: TRBD2; j_call: TRBJ2-7; cdr3_length: 14; v_call: TRBV5-1; clone_size: NA; cdr3_nt: TGCGCCAGCAGCTTTACTAGCGGTTCCTACGAGCAGTACTTC; cdr3_aa: CASSFTSGSYEQYF
d_call: TRBD2; j_call: TRBJ2-5; cdr3_length: 16; v_call: TRBV3-1; clone_size: NA; cdr3_nt: TGTGCCAGCCGCCCGACTAGCGGGGGTTTCCAAGAGACCCAGTACTTC; cdr3_aa: CASRPTSGGFQETQYF
d_call: TRBD1; j_call: TRBJ2-7; cdr3_length: 17; v_call: TRBV4-1; clone_size: NA; cdr3_nt: TGCGCCAGCAGCCAAGTCGGTCGGGACAGGGGGCTTGACGAGCAGTACTTC; cdr3_aa: CASSQVGRDRGLDEQYF
d_call: TRBD2; j_call: TRBJ2-3; cdr3_length: 18; v_call: TRBV7-9; clone_size: NA; cdr3_nt: TGTGCCAGCAGCTTATCTCCGAGCGGGAGTTTTGGCACAGATACGCAGTATTTT; cdr3_aa: CASSLSPSGSFGTDTQYF
d_call: TRBD2; j_call: TRBJ2-5; cdr3_length: 15; v_call: TRBV5-1; clone_size: few; cdr3_nt: TGCGCCAGCAGCTTGGCGGCGGGAGGGGTGGAGACCCAGTACTTC; cdr3_aa: CASSLAAGGVETQYF
d_call: NA; j_call: TRBJ1-5; cdr3_length: 15; v_call: TRBV4-1; clone_size: NA; cdr3_nt: TGCGCCAGCAGCCAGCAAGAAGGGTTTTCTCAGCCCCAGCATTTT; cdr3_aa: CASSQQEGFSQPQHF
d_call: NA; j_call: TRBJ2-5; cdr3_length: 14; v_call: TRBV20-1; clone_size: NA; cdr3_nt: TGCAGTGCTAGGGATTGGACATCCAGAGAGACCCAGTACTTC; cdr3_aa: CSARDWTSRETQYF
d_call: TRBD2; j_call: TRBJ2-1; cdr3_length: 16; v_call: TRBV4-2; clone_size: NA; cdr3_nt: TGTGCCAGCAGCCAAGGGGCGGCGGGAGGGCGAAATGAGCAGTTCTTC; cdr3_aa: CASSQGAAGGRNEQFF
d_call: NA; j_call: TRBJ1-1; cdr3_length: 11; v_call: TRBV12-3/TRBV12-4; clone_size: NA; cdr3_nt: TGTGCCAGCAGTTTAAGGCAGAGGGCTTTCTTT; cdr3_aa: CASSLRQRAFF
d_call: NA; j_call: TRBJ2-5; cdr3_length: 14; v_call: TRBV4-1; clone_size: NA; cdr3_nt: TGCGCCAGCAGTGAAATCGACAGATTGGAGACCCAGTACTTC; cdr3_aa: CASSEIDRLETQYF
d_call: TRBD2; j_call: TRBJ2-1; cdr3_length: 18; v_call: TRBV6-1; clone_size: NA; cdr3_nt: TGTGCCAGCAGTATTTTACTAGCGGGATCTGCTTCCTACAATGAGCAGTTCTTC; cdr3_aa: CASSILLAGSASYNEQFF
d_call: NA; j_call: TRBJ1-6; cdr3_length: 15; v_call: TRBV7-2; clone_size: NA; cdr3_nt: TGTGCCAGCAGCTCCCGCGGGCAGGGACGGTCACCCCTCCACTTT; cdr3_aa: CASSSRGQGRSPLHF
d_call: NA; j_call: TRBJ2-3; cdr3_length: 14; v_call: TRBV25-1; clone_size: few; cdr3_nt: TGTGCCAGCAGTCCTCAGCTGGTTGCAGATACGCAGTATTTT; cdr3_aa: CASSPQLVADTQYF
d_call: NA; j_call: TRBJ1-1; cdr3_length: 13; v_call: TRBV7-9; clone_size: NA; cdr3_nt: TGTGCCAGCAGCTTAGAGGGGCAGAGTGAAGCTTTCTTT; cdr3_aa: CASSLEGQSEAFF
d_call: NA; j_call: TRBJ1-5; cdr3_length: 14; v_call: TRBV2; clone_size: NA; cdr3_nt: TGTGCCAGCAGCGCCTTTTCCCTCGGTCAGCCCCAGCATTTT; cdr3_aa: CASSAFSLGQPQHF
d_call: TRBD1; j_call: TRBJ2-7; cdr3_length: 14; v_call: TRBV7-2; clone_size: few; cdr3_nt: TGTGCCAGCAGCTGGGGACAGGGTGGGTACGAGCAGTACTTC; cdr3_aa: CASSWGQGGYEQYF
d_call: NA; j_call: TRBJ1-2; cdr3_length: 14; v_call: TRBV2; clone_size: few; cdr3_nt: TGTGCCAGCAGTGTGGAAGGGACCCCCTATGGCTACACCTTC; cdr3_aa: CASSVEGTPYGYTF
d_call: NA; j_call: TRBJ1-4; cdr3_length: 14; v_call: TRBV10-1; clone_size: few; cdr3_nt: TGCGCCAGCAGTGAGTCAAGGGGGTCGCAGAAACTGTTTTTT; cdr3_aa: CASSESRGSQKLFF
d_call: NA; j_call: TRBJ2-1; cdr3_length: 19; v_call: TRBV2; clone_size: NA; cdr3_nt: TGTGCCAGCAGTGAAGTCCCTGGACAGCCCTTCTGGTCCTACAATGAGCAGTTCTTC; cdr3_aa: CASSEVPGQPFWSYNEQFF
d_call: TRBD1; j_call: TRBJ1-1; cdr3_length: 14; v_call: TRBV20-1; clone_size: NA; cdr3_nt: TGCAGTGCTTCAAGACAGGGAATGAACACTGAAGCTTTCTTT; cdr3_aa: CSASRQGMNTEAFF
d_call: TRBD1; j_call: TRBJ1-1; cdr3_length: 17; v_call: TRBV12-3/TRBV12-4; clone_size: many; cdr3_nt: TGTGCCAGCAGCCGAGACAGGGGAAGTGACATGAACACTGAAGCTTTCTTT; cdr3_aa: CASSRDRGSDMNTEAFF
d_call: NA; j_call: TRBJ1-6; cdr3_length: 15; v_call: TRBV4-1; clone_size: NA; cdr3_nt: TGCGCCAGCAGCCAAGGGGTCAGGGGAGATTCACCCCTCCACTTT; cdr3_aa: CASSQGVRGDSPLHF
d_call: NA; j_call: TRBJ1-2; cdr3_length: 14; v_call: TRBV7-9; clone_size: few; cdr3_nt: TGTGCCAGCAGCTTAGTCAGACATCCCGATGGCTACACCTTC; cdr3_aa: CASSLVRHPDGYTF
d_call: NA; j_call: TRBJ1-6; cdr3_length: 12; v_call: TRBV7-2; clone_size: few; cdr3_nt: TGTGCCAGCAGCACTTTAGGTTCACCCCTCCACTTT; cdr3_aa: CASSTLGSPLHF
d_call: NA; j_call: TRBJ1-2; cdr3_length: 13; v_call: TRBV7-3; clone_size: many; cdr3_nt: TGTGCCAGCAGCTACCGACGAGGGGCTGGCTACACCTTC; cdr3_aa: CASSYRRGAGYTF
d_call: TRBD2; j_call: TRBJ2-7; cdr3_length: 15; v_call: TRBV18; clone_size: NA; cdr3_nt: TGTGCCAGCTCACCTTCGGGGACTAGCGGGAACGAGCAGTACTTC; cdr3_aa: CASSPSGTSGNEQYF
d_call: NA; j_call: TRBJ2-3; cdr3_length: 13; v_call: TRBV6-2/TRBV6-3; clone_size: NA; cdr3_nt: TGTGCCCTTGGGGGAGCCCTCACAGATACGCAGTATTTT; cdr3_aa: CALGGALTDTQYF
d_call: TRBD1; j_call: TRBJ1-5; cdr3_length: 15; v_call: TRBV7-2; clone_size: NA; cdr3_nt: TGTGCCAGCAGCCTAGGGGACAGCCGCAATCAGCCCCAGCATTTT; cdr3_aa: CASSLGDSRNQPQHF
d_call: NA; j_call: TRBJ1-1; cdr3_length: 13; v_call: TRBV6-5; clone_size: few; cdr3_nt: TGTGCCAGCAGGGACACGGTGAACACTGAAGCTTTCTTT; cdr3_aa: CASRDTVNTEAFF
d_call: NA; j_call: TRBJ1-6; cdr3_length: 13; v_call: TRBV4-3; clone_size: NA; cdr3_nt: TGCGCCAGCAGCCAAGAAAAGGTTTCACCCCTCCACTTT; cdr3_aa: CASSQEKVSPLHF
d_call: NA; j_call: TRBJ1-2; cdr3_length: 14; v_call: TRBV20-1; clone_size: NA; cdr3_nt: TGCAGTGCGCAAGGGGGGACCTCTAACTATGGCTACACCTTC; cdr3_aa: CSAQGGTSNYGYTF
d_call: NA; j_call: TRBJ1-5; cdr3_length: 17; v_call: TRBV20-1; clone_size: few; cdr3_nt: TGCAGTGCCGGTTCTTTGGGGGGCGGCGAGAGCAATCAGCCCCAGCATTTT; cdr3_aa: CSAGSLGGGESNQPQHF
d_call: TRBD1; j_call: TRBJ2-5; cdr3_length: 14; v_call: TRBV20-1; clone_size: NA; cdr3_nt: TGCAGTGCTGGTTGGGACAGGGGGCAAGAGACCCAGTACTTC; cdr3_aa: CSAGWDRGQETQYF
d_call: NA; j_call: TRBJ2-1; cdr3_length: 11; v_call: TRBV20-1; clone_size: few; cdr3_nt: TGCAGTGCTAGTAATCCCAATGAGCAGTTCTTC; cdr3_aa: CSASNPNEQFF
d_call: TRBD2; j_call: TRBJ2-7; cdr3_length: 15; v_call: TRBV12-3/TRBV12-4; clone_size: NA; cdr3_nt: TGTGCCAGCAGTCTAATGCTAGCGGGAGGATACGAGCAGTACTTC; cdr3_aa: CASSLMLAGGYEQYF
d_call: NA; j_call: TRBJ2-6; cdr3_length: 14; v_call: TRBV4-3; clone_size: medium-sized; cdr3_nt: TGCGCCAGCAGCCACGTAGGACAGGCCAACGTCCTGACTTTC; cdr3_aa: CASSHVGQANVLTF
d_call: NA; j_call: TRBJ2-5; cdr3_length: 13; v_call: TRBV20-1; clone_size: NA; cdr3_nt: TGCAGTGCTCCCCCCGCGGGGAAAGAGACCCAGTACTTC; cdr3_aa: CSAPPAGKETQYF
d_call: TRBD1; j_call: TRBJ2-5; cdr3_length: 14; v_call: TRBV5-1; clone_size: few; cdr3_nt: TGCGCCAGCAGCCTAGGGGACAGGGAAGAGACCCAGTACTTC; cdr3_aa: CASSLGDREETQYF
d_call: TRBD2; j_call: TRBJ2-1; cdr3_length: 13; v_call: TRBV11-2; clone_size: few; cdr3_nt: TGTGCCAGCAGATTTAGCGGGGTGGATGAGCAGTTCTTC; cdr3_aa: CASRFSGVDEQFF
d_call: NA; j_call: TRBJ2-1; cdr3_length: 15; v_call: TRBV20-1; clone_size: NA; cdr3_nt: TGCAGTGCTAGAGATGTGGAGAGCTCCTACAATGAGCAGTTCTTC; cdr3_aa: CSARDVESSYNEQFF
d_call: NA; j_call: TRBJ1-6; cdr3_length: 15; v_call: TRBV9; clone_size: NA; cdr3_nt: TGTGCCAGCAGCACTCGACAGGACGGGAATTCACCCCTCCACTTT; cdr3_aa: CASSTRQDGNSPLHF
d_call: NA; j_call: TRBJ2-7; cdr3_length: 17; v_call: TRBV5-1; clone_size: NA; cdr3_nt: TGCGCCAGCAGCTTGTGGGCGGGCTCGGAGGTTCCTTACGAGCAGTACTTC; cdr3_aa: CASSLWAGSEVPYEQYF
d_call: NA; j_call: TRBJ1-1; cdr3_length: 12; v_call: TRBV12-3/TRBV12-4; clone_size: NA; cdr3_nt: TGTGCCAGCACCTACACAGGGACTGAAGCTTTCTTT; cdr3_aa: CASTYTGTEAFF
d_call: NA; j_call: TRBJ2-3; cdr3_length: 13; v_call: TRBV20-1; clone_size: NA; cdr3_nt: TGCAGTGCCCCGGACTCAGGTCGGGATACGCAGTATTTT; cdr3_aa: CSAPDSGRDTQYF
d_call: TRBD1; j_call: TRBJ2-5; cdr3_length: 14; v_call: TRBV24-1; clone_size: NA; cdr3_nt: TGTGCCACCAGTCAGGGGGTTGAGGGGTGGACCCAGTACTTC; cdr3_aa: CATSQGVEGWTQYF
d_call: NA; j_call: TRBJ1-2; cdr3_length: 15; v_call: TRBV15; clone_size: NA; cdr3_nt: TGTGCCACCAGCAGAGATAGGATTAAGGGGGATGGCTACACCTTC; cdr3_aa: CATSRDRIKGDGYTF
d_call: TRBD1; j_call: TRBJ2-1; cdr3_length: 12; v_call: TRBV29-1; clone_size: few; cdr3_nt: TGCAGCGTAGAACAGGGGAACAATGAGCAGTTCTTC; cdr3_aa: CSVEQGNNEQFF
d_call: TRBD1; j_call: TRBJ2-3; cdr3_length: 16; v_call: TRBV5-1; clone_size: NA; cdr3_nt: TGCGCCAGCAGCCTCTCCTCGGGACAGGGCACAGATACGCAGTATTTT; cdr3_aa: CASSLSSGQGTDTQYF
d_call: NA; j_call: TRBJ1-2; cdr3_length: 13; v_call: TRBV7-9; clone_size: many; cdr3_nt: TGTGCCAGCAGCTTAGAGCAAGGCTATGGCTACACCTTC; cdr3_aa: CASSLEQGYGYTF
d_call: TRBD2; j_call: TRBJ2-5; cdr3_length: 18; v_call: TRBV18; clone_size: few; cdr3_nt: TGTGCCAGCTCACCCCCGGGACTAGCGGGGGATTCATTGGAGACCCAGTACTTC; cdr3_aa: CASSPPGLAGDSLETQYF
d_call: NA; j_call: TRBJ2-1; cdr3_length: 12; v_call: TRBV12-3/TRBV12-4; clone_size: NA; cdr3_nt: TGTGCCAGCAGTGCCCGCGGCAATGAGCAGTTCTTC; cdr3_aa: CASSARGNEQFF